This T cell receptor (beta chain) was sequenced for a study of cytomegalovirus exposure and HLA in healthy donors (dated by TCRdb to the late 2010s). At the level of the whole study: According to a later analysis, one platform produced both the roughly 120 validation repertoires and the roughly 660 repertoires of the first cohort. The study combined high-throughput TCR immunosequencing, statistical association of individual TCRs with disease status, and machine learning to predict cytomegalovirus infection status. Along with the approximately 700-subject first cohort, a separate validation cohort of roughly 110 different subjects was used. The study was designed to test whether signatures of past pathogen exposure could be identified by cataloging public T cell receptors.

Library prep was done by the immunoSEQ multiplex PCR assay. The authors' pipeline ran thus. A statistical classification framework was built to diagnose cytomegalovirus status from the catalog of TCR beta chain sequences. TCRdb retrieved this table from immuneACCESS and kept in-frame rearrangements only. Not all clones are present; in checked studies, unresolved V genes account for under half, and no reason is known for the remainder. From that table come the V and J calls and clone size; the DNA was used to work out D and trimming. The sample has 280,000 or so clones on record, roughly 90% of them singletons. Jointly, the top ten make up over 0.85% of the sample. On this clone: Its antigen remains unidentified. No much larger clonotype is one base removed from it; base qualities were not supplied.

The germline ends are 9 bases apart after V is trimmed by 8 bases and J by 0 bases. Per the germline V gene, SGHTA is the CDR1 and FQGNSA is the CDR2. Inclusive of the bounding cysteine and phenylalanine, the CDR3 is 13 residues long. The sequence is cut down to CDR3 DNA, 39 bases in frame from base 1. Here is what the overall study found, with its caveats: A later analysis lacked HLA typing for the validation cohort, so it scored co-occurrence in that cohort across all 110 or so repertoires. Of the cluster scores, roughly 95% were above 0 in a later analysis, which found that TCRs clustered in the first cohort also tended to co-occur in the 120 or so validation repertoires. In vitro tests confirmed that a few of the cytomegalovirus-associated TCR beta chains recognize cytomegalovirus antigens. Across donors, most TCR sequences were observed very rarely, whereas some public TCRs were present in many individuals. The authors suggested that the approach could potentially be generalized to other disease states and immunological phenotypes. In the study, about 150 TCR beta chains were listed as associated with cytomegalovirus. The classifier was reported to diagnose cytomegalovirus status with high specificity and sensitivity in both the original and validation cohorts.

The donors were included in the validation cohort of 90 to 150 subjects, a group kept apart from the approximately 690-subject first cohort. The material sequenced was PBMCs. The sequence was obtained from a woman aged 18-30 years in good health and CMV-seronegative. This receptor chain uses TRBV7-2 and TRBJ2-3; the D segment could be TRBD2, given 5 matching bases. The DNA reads TGTGCCAGCGGGAGATTGAGCACAGATACGCAGTATTTT. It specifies CASGRLSTDTQYF.